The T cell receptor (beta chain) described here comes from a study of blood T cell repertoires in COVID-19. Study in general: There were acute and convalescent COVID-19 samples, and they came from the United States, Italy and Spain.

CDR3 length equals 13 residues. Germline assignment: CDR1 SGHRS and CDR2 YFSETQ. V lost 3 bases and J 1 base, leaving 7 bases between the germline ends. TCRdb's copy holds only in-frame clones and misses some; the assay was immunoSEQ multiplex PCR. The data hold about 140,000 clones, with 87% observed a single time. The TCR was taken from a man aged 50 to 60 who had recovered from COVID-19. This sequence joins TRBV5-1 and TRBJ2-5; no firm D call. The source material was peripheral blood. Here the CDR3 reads CASSSLRQETQYF. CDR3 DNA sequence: TGCGCCAGCAGCTCCCTCCGCCAAGAGACCCAGTACTTC.